These T cell receptor beta chains were read from a single sample in a study of blood T cell repertoires in COVID-19. The assay was immunoSEQ multiplex PCR, and TCRdb's table has in-frame clones only and misses some. The table has 150,000 to 200,000 clones, roughly 87% seen once. Sequencing was carried out using PBMCs or T cells enriched from blood (not recorded which). The source is a man aged 50-59 years who had recovered from COVID-19. CDR3s include the opening cysteine and the closing phenylalanine or tryptophan. A D gene is named only where the DNA matches it firmly. Clone size is given for some rows only: seen once, a few or many times, or a class if the clone is expanded.

J,V,D,size,DNA,CDR3
TRBJ2-2,TRBV29-1,NA,NA,TGCAGCGTGGCAAGGGGCACCGGGGAGCTGTTTTTT,CSVARGTGELFF
TRBJ2-4,TRBV28,TRBD1,few,TGTGCCAGCAACACGCAGGGGGACGGGATTCAGTACTTC,CASNTQGDGIQYF
TRBJ1-1,TRBV18,TRBD1,NA,TGTGCCAGCTCGGGACAGAAGAACACTGAAGCTTTCTTT,CASSGQKNTEAFF
TRBJ2-1,TRBV5-4,TRBD1,NA,TGTGCCAGCAACACGGGACAGGTAAACAATGAGCAGTTCTTC,CASNTGQVNNEQFF
TRBJ2-5,TRBV5-4,NA,NA,TGTGCCAGCAGCTTGAATAGAGAGACCCAGTACTTC,CASSLNRETQYF
TRBJ2-5,TRBV28,NA,once,TGTGCCAGCAGGGGAGCCCAAGAGACCCAGTACTTC,CASRGAQETQYF
TRBJ2-1,TRBV5-1,TRBD1,NA,TGCGCCAGCAGCATATTCTCAGGGGGCGCCTCTTTGGGCAATGAGCAGTTCTTC,CASSIFSGGASLGNEQFF
TRBJ1-2,TRBV6-5,TRBD1,NA,TGTGCCAGCAGGCCCCAGGGGGCTTTAGACTATGGCTACACCTTC,CASRPQGALDYGYTF
TRBJ2-7,TRBV5-5,NA,few,TGTGCCAGCAGCTTGGGAGGGGGTGGAGTCTCCTACGAGCAGTACTTC,CASSLGGGGVSYEQYF
TRBJ2-3,TRBV7-2,NA,NA,TGTGCCAGCTCTCCGGGTCTCGGAAGCACAGATACGCAGTATTTT,CASSPGLGSTDTQYF
TRBJ1-4,TRBV19,NA,NA,TGTGCCAGTAGTGTGGGAGCAACTAATGAAAAACTGTTTTTT,CASSVGATNEKLFF
TRBJ2-1,TRBV19,NA,once,TGTGCCAGTAGTATGGGACACTCCAGGCTCAATGAGCAGTTCTTC,CASSMGHSRLNEQFF
TRBJ1-4,TRBV5-5,TRBD1,NA,TGTGCCAGCAGCTTGGACGGCAGGGGGGATGAAAAACTGTTTTTT,CASSLDGRGDEKLFF
TRBJ2-2,TRBV9,NA,once,TGTGCCAGCAGCGTAGTTGCGGGGCTAACCGGGGAGCTGTTTTTT,CASSVVAGLTGELFF
TRBJ1-2,TRBV29-1,NA,NA,TGCAGCGTTGTAGGCGGCGGCGAGGCCTATGGCTACACCTTC,CSVVGGGEAYGYTF
TRBJ2-6,TRBV11-2,NA,NA,TGTGCCAGCAGCTTAGACGCTGGGGCCAACGTCCTGACTTTC,CASSLDAGANVLTF
TRBJ2-5,TRBV28,NA,NA,TGTGCCAGCAGTTTCCAGGGCAGGCCCCAAGAGACCCAGTACTTC,CASSFQGRPQETQYF
TRBJ2-1,TRBV3-1/TRBV3-2,TRBD1,NA,TGTGCCAGCAGCCAACCGGGACAGGGGTTTCATGAGCAGTTCTTC,CASSQPGQGFHEQFF
TRBJ2-3,TRBV6-5,NA,NA,TGTGCCAGCAGTTTCGTAGGACAGGGAGGATCGGGGGGGCAGTATTTT,CASSFVGQGGSGGQYF
TRBJ1-2,TRBV30,NA,few,TGTGCCCCCTGGGAGCGCAACTATGGCTACACCTTC,CAPWERNYGYTF
TRBJ2-7,TRBV28,NA,NA,TGTGCCAGCAGTTTGCACGACAGTTTATTTCTCTACGAGCAGTACTTC,CASSLHDSLFLYEQYF
TRBJ1-3,TRBV5-1,TRBD1,NA,TGCGCCAGCAGTACACTCCCGGGACAGGGGATGAGCTCTGGAAACACCATATATTTT,CASSTLPGQGMSSGNTIYF
TRBJ1-3,TRBV6-5,NA,once,TGTGCCAGCAGTTTGTCGGGGACTGACTCTGGAAACACCATATATTTT,CASSLSGTDSGNTIYF
TRBJ1-1,TRBV18,TRBD1,NA,TGTGCCAGCTCACCACCCAAGGGGGCGAACACTGAAGCTTTCTTT,CASSPPKGANTEAFF
TRBJ2-7,TRBV18,NA,NA,TGTGCCAGCTCACCAGCCTTTGGCCAATACGAGCAGTACTTC,CASSPAFGQYEQYF
TRBJ2-5,TRBV15,TRBD2,NA,TGTGCCACCAGCCCTAGCGGGGGTTACCAAGAGACCCAGTACTTC,CATSPSGGYQETQYF
TRBJ1-5,TRBV7-2,TRBD1,NA,TGTGCCAGCAGGGGGACAGGAGCGGGTCAGCCCCAGCATTTT,CASRGTGAGQPQHF
TRBJ2-6,TRBV4-1,NA,NA,TGCGCCAGCAGACCAACTTCCATCTCTGGGGCCAACGTCCTGACTTTC,CASRPTSISGANVLTF
TRBJ1-4,TRBV6-4,NA,NA,TGTGCCAGCAGTGACCAGGACTCCAACCCGAATGAAAAACTGTTTTTT,CASSDQDSNPNEKLFF
TRBJ2-3,TRBV11-2,TRBD2,NA,TGTGCCAGCAGCGGGACTAGCGGGACAGATACGCAGTATTTT,CASSGTSGTDTQYF
TRBJ1-2,TRBV5-8,TRBD1,NA,TGTGCCAGCAGGCGAGAGACAGGGCGCTATGGCTACACCTTC,CASRRETGRYGYTF
TRBJ2-1,TRBV28,TRBD2,NA,TGTGCCAGCGAAACCCTAGCGGAAGAACTCTACAATGAGCAGTTCTTC,CASETLAEELYNEQFF
TRBJ1-5,TRBV19,TRBD1,NA,TGTGCCAGTAGTACACCTGGGGACAGATATCAGCCCCAGCATTTT,CASSTPGDRYQPQHF
TRBJ1-2,TRBV5-1,NA,NA,TGCGCCAGCAGCTTAACACGGGAAACCCATGGCTACACCTTC,CASSLTRETHGYTF
TRBJ1-4,TRBV27,NA,NA,TGTGCCAGCAGTTTGGTACAGGGACATGAAAAACTGTTTTTT,CASSLVQGHEKLFF
TRBJ1-4,TRBV15,NA,NA,TGTGCCACCAGCAGAGATTCGGGGCGGGGGGCGGATGAAAAACTGTTTTTT,CATSRDSGRGADEKLFF
TRBJ1-1,TRBV11-2,NA,NA,TGTGCCAGCAGCTTGGAGGACAGTACGGACACTGAAGCTTTCTTT,CASSLEDSTDTEAFF
TRBJ2-5,TRBV27,TRBD1,NA,TGTGCCAGCTGGGACAGAGAGACCCAGTACTTC,CASWDRETQYF
TRBJ2-3,TRBV18,TRBD2,NA,TGTGCCAGCTCACCCGGACTAGGGGGCACAGATACGCAGTATTTT,CASSPGLGGTDTQYF
TRBJ1-1,TRBV13,NA,once,TGTGCCAGCAGCGCTCAATACAGGGTTTCGATAGCTTTCTTT,CASSAQYRVSIAFF
TRBJ2-7,TRBV5-5,NA,NA,TGTGCCAGCAGCTTGTCGGGATCTCACTCCTACGAGCAGTACTTC,CASSLSGSHSYEQYF
TRBJ1-2,TRBV5-1,TRBD1,few,TGCGCCAGCAGCTTGGCAGGGGGTCAGGGCTACACCTTC,CASSLAGGQGYTF
TRBJ2-7,TRBV6-5,TRBD1,NA,TGTGCCAGCAACCTAGGGACAGCCTACGAGCAGTACTTC,CASNLGTAYEQYF
TRBJ2-1,TRBV3-1/TRBV3-2,NA,NA,TGTGCCAGCAGCCACCACGGGGATGAGCAGTTCTTC,CASSHHGDEQFF
TRBJ1-6,TRBV5-1,NA,NA,TGCGCCAGCAGCTTGGCGTCAGGGTTTCGTAATTCACCCCTCCACTTT,CASSLASGFRNSPLHF
TRBJ2-7,TRBV5-1,NA,NA,TGCGCCAGCAGCTCAGGAGCGGTACAAACGCCTCAGCAGTACTTC,CASSSGAVQTPQQYF
TRBJ1-1,TRBV24-1,NA,NA,TGTGCCACCGGGAGCGTGGGGGGTGTAGCTTTCTTT,CATGSVGGVAFF
TRBJ2-1,TRBV24-1,TRBD1,NA,TGTGCCACCAGTGATTTTGGGGGTCAGGGGGCCTACAATGAGCAGTTCTTC,CATSDFGGQGAYNEQFF